This is a list of T cell receptor beta chains from one sample in a study of T cell responses to AZD1222 COVID-19 vaccine. Sequenced by immunoSEQ multiplex PCR; TCRdb stores in-frame clones only, minus some. Of 150,000 or so clones in the sample, more than 85% are singletons; the top ten hold 9.1%. The material sequenced was peripheral blood, taken on day 0 of AZD1222 vaccination. These receptors came from an adult in good health. Both conserved end residues are part of each CDR3. The order of the fields is D gene, J gene, V gene, clone size, CDR3 DNA, CDR3 protein. A D gene is named only where the DNA matches it firmly. Expanded clones get a size class; other rows say once, few or many, or leave the size out.

NA,TRBJ1-1,TRBV5-4,NA,TGTGCCAGCTCGGGACTGATGAACACTGAAGCTTTCTTT,CASSGLMNTEAFF
TRBD1,TRBJ1-1,TRBV6-5,once,TGTGCCAGCAGTCCCGGACAGGGCCGGGTAGCTGAAGCTTTCTTT,CASSPGQGRVAEAFF
NA,TRBJ2-3,TRBV29-1,once,TGCAGCGGAAAAGGGTGGTGGGAGGCAGATACGCAGTATTTT,CSGKGWWEADTQYF
NA,TRBJ1-3,TRBV7-9,NA,TGTGCCAGCAGCTTAAGTGGCTCTGGAAACACCATATATTTT,CASSLSGSGNTIYF
NA,TRBJ1-2,TRBV12-3/TRBV12-4,NA,TGTGCCAGCGCACCCGGGGCGATCTATGGCTACACCTTC,CASAPGAIYGYTF
TRBD2,TRBJ2-7,TRBV6-4,NA,TGTGCCAGCAGTGACTCGATACGGGGAGGGCCGTTCGAGCAGTACTTC,CASSDSIRGGPFEQYF
NA,TRBJ2-2,TRBV5-6,NA,TGTGCCAGCAGCTTGGGAAGGGGAGCGAACACCGGGGAGCTGTTTTTT,CASSLGRGANTGELFF
NA,TRBJ1-4,TRBV2,NA,TGTGCCAGCAGTGTGGCGGTAGCCTTACTGTTTTTT,CASSVAVALLFF
NA,TRBJ1-2,TRBV29-1,once,TGCAGCGCTAACCTGCTCTCAAGCGTCTATGGCTACACCTTC,CSANLLSSVYGYTF
NA,TRBJ2-7,TRBV6-2/TRBV6-3,NA,TGTGCCAGCAGTGTCACCTACGAGCAGTACTTC,CASSVTYEQYF
NA,TRBJ1-2,TRBV13,NA,TGTGCCAGCAGAACTGGGGGACGGAACTATGGCTACACCTTC,CASRTGGRNYGYTF
NA,TRBJ2-2,TRBV28,once,TGTGCCAGCAGTTTATCGGGGACTGGTCACACCGGGGAGCTGTTTTTT,CASSLSGTGHTGELFF
NA,TRBJ1-1,TRBV19,NA,TGTGCCAGTAGTCCAAATACAGAGAACACTGAAGCTTTCTTT,CASSPNTENTEAFF
NA,TRBJ1-2,TRBV12-3/TRBV12-4,NA,TGTGCCAGCAGTGCGGGACACTTATATGGCTACACCTTC,CASSAGHLYGYTF
NA,TRBJ1-1,TRBV18,NA,TGTGCCAGCTCACCACCAGACACGAACACTGAAGCTTTCTTT,CASSPPDTNTEAFF
NA,TRBJ1-5,TRBV4-1,NA,TGCGCCAGCAGCCAAAACAGGGATAACAATCAGCCCCAGCATTTT,CASSQNRDNNQPQHF
NA,TRBJ1-1,TRBV6-2/TRBV6-3,NA,TGTGCCAGCAGTTACTCGACTGAAGCTTTCTTT,CASSYSTEAFF
NA,TRBJ2-7,TRBV4-1,NA,TGCGCCAGCAGCCAAGGTGGAAGGGGGGGGCCGGGTGAGCAGTACTTC,CASSQGGRGGPGEQYF
NA,TRBJ1-2,TRBV27,NA,TGTGCCAGCAGTACCCGGGGCGGGCCCGGCTATGGCTACACCTTC,CASSTRGGPGYGYTF
TRBD1,TRBJ1-3,TRBV5-1,NA,TGCGCCAGCAGCCCCCACGGACTGGGAGGGGGCCTCACCATATATTTT,CASSPHGLGGGLTIYF
TRBD1,TRBJ2-5,TRBV9,NA,TGTGCCAGCAGCGTAGACGGGACAGGTCACCAAGAGACCCAGTACTTC,CASSVDGTGHQETQYF
TRBD1,TRBJ1-1,TRBV5-4,NA,TGTGCCAGCAGTCGCGGACAGGGGATTACTGAAGCTTTCTTT,CASSRGQGITEAFF
NA,TRBJ1-5,TRBV3-1/TRBV3-2,NA,TGTGCCAGCAGCCAAGGAAAGCCTCCTGGGGTACACAATCAGCCCCAGCATTTT,CASSQGKPPGVHNQPQHF
NA,TRBJ2-4,TRBV28,NA,TGTGCCAGCAGTTTGGGAGCCAAAAACATTCAGTACTTC,CASSLGAKNIQYF
NA,TRBJ1-1,TRBV18,NA,TGTGCCAGCTCAGCACAGGATAACACTGAAGCTTTCTTT,CASSAQDNTEAFF
NA,TRBJ2-7,TRBV14,NA,TGTGCCAGCAGCCTCCCCGGGACCTTCCACGAGCAGTACTTC,CASSLPGTFHEQYF
NA,TRBJ2-1,TRBV12-3/TRBV12-4,NA,TGTGCCAGCAGTCTTCTAGGAACTGAGCAGTTCTTC,CASSLLGTEQFF
NA,TRBJ1-1,TRBV20-1,NA,TGCAGTGCTCCTTGGGGTACTGAAGCTTTCTTT,CSAPWGTEAFF
TRBD1,TRBJ1-2,TRBV5-1,NA,TGCGCCAGCAGGGGACAGGGAGAAGTTCATGGCTACACCTTC,CASRGQGEVHGYTF
NA,TRBJ1-2,TRBV3-1/TRBV3-2,once,TGTGCCAGCAGCCGAAGCGTAACAGACAGCTATGGCTACACCTTC,CASSRSVTDSYGYTF
NA,TRBJ1-1,TRBV6-5,NA,TGTGCCAGCAGCGATGAAAACAGGAACACTGAAGCTTTCTTT,CASSDENRNTEAFF
NA,TRBJ1-1,TRBV10-3,NA,TGTGCCATCAGTGGGTGGGGAGTCACTGAAGCTTTCTTT,CAISGWGVTEAFF
NA,TRBJ1-5,TRBV19,NA,TGTGCCAGCAAGGAGACCATCAGGGGTCGGGATCAGCCCCAGCATTTT,CASKETIRGRDQPQHF
NA,TRBJ2-7,TRBV28,NA,TGTGCCAGCACGCAGGGGTTCGACGAGCAGTACTTC,CASTQGFDEQYF
NA,TRBJ1-3,TRBV30,NA,TGTGCCTGGAGTCGGGGGTATAGAAACACCATATATTTT,CAWSRGYRNTIYF
NA,TRBJ1-1,TRBV7-3,NA,TGTGCCAGCAGATTTCCGGGACACTCCATGAACACTGAAGCTTTCTTT,CASRFPGHSMNTEAFF
TRBD1,TRBJ1-2,TRBV11-2,NA,TGTGCCAGCAGTCCGGGACAGTCTTATGGCTACACCTTC,CASSPGQSYGYTF
NA,TRBJ1-2,TRBV30,NA,TGTGCCTGGAGTGTTGTGGCTAATGGCTACACCTTC,CAWSVVANGYTF
NA,TRBJ1-5,TRBV4-2,few,TGTGCCAGCAGCCAAGCAGGGGATCAGAATCAGCCCCAGCATTTT,CASSQAGDQNQPQHF
NA,TRBJ1-5,TRBV6-5,few,TGTGCCAGCAGTACCGGGGAAGGCAATCAGCCCCAGCATTTT,CASSTGEGNQPQHF